Here is one TCR beta chain with its context. Antigen: not known. V lost 4 bases and J lost 0; bases outside the gene matches: 5. The CDR3 runs 15 residues. Germline CDR1 DFQATT, CDR2 SNEGSKA (reference sequence). Inclusion characteristics of ophthalmopathy patients comprised a Clinical Activity Score of at least 3, a NOSPECS grade of at least 4, and duration under 3 months. Researchers barred patients who had uncontrolled infection, other autoimmune disease, pregnancy or lactation. TCR beta CDR3 regions were amplified from RNA. Initially, a first-round RT-PCR of the TCR CDR3 employed the HTBI primer set. TCRdb reanalysed the multiplex PCR reads using MiXCR and keeps one entry per CDR3 protein. The sample comprises 45,000 to 75,000 distinct CDR3 sequences, 40% to 55% of which are singletons, and approximately 13% rests with the top ten. This record belongs to a study of T cells in Graves' hyperthyroidism and ophthalmopathy. Across the study: Blood from the periphery was taken at initial diagnosis, before any treatment.

Findings and limits, study-wide: Blood also contained most expanded thyroid clonotypes above 0.001.

V gene TRBV20-1 combines with J gene TRBJ2-2, with TRBD1 identical over 7 bases. Sequenced input: blood. The clonotype was recovered from a young woman with Graves' ophthalmopathy. The CDR3 sequence is CSATRQGSNTGELFF. CDR3 nucleotides: TGCAGTGCTACCCGACAGGGCTCGAACACCGGGGAGCTGTTTTTT.